Below, 25 T cell receptor beta chains from the same sample are listed, as sequenced in a study of blood T cell repertoires in COVID-19. The protocol was immunoSEQ multiplex PCR, while the TCRdb copy is restricted to in-frame clones and leaves out a portion. The data show around 230,000 clones, more than 85% seen once. The specimen sequenced was peripheral blood. These receptor sequences come from a man aged 40-49 years with acute or convalescent COVID-19.

This chain connects TRBV15 to TRBJ2-3, with D possibly being TRBD1 (6 bases). Trimming left V 5 bases short and J 4 bases short, with 13 bases between. The CDR3 loop spans 14 amino acids. Germline assignment: CDR1 LNHNV and CDR2 YYDKDF (reference sequence). The CDR3 reads CATSLGGPADTQYF. The CDR3 DNA reads TGTGCCACCAGCCTTGGGGGCCCGGCAGATACGCAGTATTTT. Looking up the rest from reference TRBV15 and TRBJ2-3 gives the full variable domain: DAMVIQNPRYQVTQFGKPVTLSCSQTLNHNVMYWYQQKSSQAPKLLFHYYDKDFNNEADTPDNFQSRRPNTSFCFLDIRSPGLGDTAMYLCATSLGGPADTQYFGPGTRLTVL.

V gene TRBV4-1 combines with J gene TRBJ2-7; a weak D match, TRBD2 (5 bases). Germline values: CDR1 MGHRA, CDR2 YSYEKL. Trimming shortened V by 1 base and J by 4 bases, and 20 bases separated the two germline ends. The CDR3 totals 17 residues. As DNA, the CDR3 is TGCGCCAGCAGCCAAGTCCGGGAAGGGCAGGTAAATTACGAGCAGTACTTC. Its translation: CASSQVREGQVNYEQYF.

This clone appeared a few times. The chain has TRBV6-1 and TRBJ1-5, with a tentative D call TRBD1 (6 bases). CDR3 length: 16 residues. CDR1 is MNHNS, CDR2 SASEGT, per germline. V was pared by 1 base and J by 6 bases, with 16 bases between. The CDR3 sequence is CASSEVGRGIGQPQHF. CDR3 coding DNA: TGTGCCAGCAGTGAAGTCGGCAGGGGAATAGGTCAGCCCCAGCATTTT.

The chain has TRBV27 and TRBJ1-2; TRBD1 might be the D (6 bases). CDR1 is MNHEY and CDR2 is SMNVEV in the germline V gene (reference sequence). With 5 bases removed from V and 1 base from J, the gap between germline ends came to 14 bases. CDR3 length: 15 residues. The CDR3 loop reads CASSHRSGVNYGYTF. CDR3 nucleotide sequence: TGTGCCAGCAGTCACCGTTCAGGGGTTAACTATGGCTACACCTTC.

The chain carries TRBV7-8 and TRBJ2-7, with 7 nucleotides matching TRBD1. There are 15 residues in the CDR3. Germline assignment: CDR1 SGHVS and CDR2 FQNEAQ. V lost 4 bases and J lost 1; bases outside the gene matches: 7. The DNA of the CDR3 is TGTGCCAGCAGCTCCCGGACAGGTCCGTCCTACGAGCAGTACTTC. Residues: CASSSRTGPSYEQYF. The variable domain in full, with the rest retrieved from reference TRBV7-8 and TRBJ2-7, is GAGVSQSPRYKVAKRGQDVALRCDPISGHVSLFWYQQALGQGPEFLTYFQNEAQLDKSGLPSDRFFAERPEGSVSTLKIQRTQQEDSAVYLCASSSRTGPSYEQYFGPGTRLTVT.

The CDR3 nucleotides are TGTGCCAGCATCACAGGGCCCATTAGAAATTCACCCCTCCACTTT. Protein product: CASITGPIRNSPLHF. V gene TRBV2 combines with J gene TRBJ1-6; maybe TRBD1 (6 bases). The ends were cut back, 7 bases at V and 7 bases at J, with 17 bases in the middle. CDR1 SNHLY and CDR2 FYNNEI come from the germline V gene. The CDR3 covers 15 residues.

The V gene is TRBV4-1, the J gene TRBJ2-5, with 14 nucleotides matching TRBD2. The ends lost 4 bases at V and 5 bases at J; junction bases unmatched: 15. Germline CDR1 reads MGHRA; CDR2 reads YSYEKL. The CDR3 runs 19 residues. The DNA for the CDR3 is TGCGCCAGCAGCCTGGTTAGACTAGCGGGAGGGCCTCTAGGGGAGACCCAGTACTTC. Translated, it gives CASSLVRLAGGPLGETQYF.

The rearrangement links TRBV25-1 to TRBJ1-1, with D perhaps TRBD1 (5 bases). The length of the CDR3 is 14 residues. V lost 4 bases and J lost 2, with 11 bases in between. The germline CDR1 and CDR2 sequences are MGHDK and SYGVNS. The CDR3 nucleotides are TGTGCCAGCAGTGCCGGGACTTTTAACACTGAAGCTTTCTTT. It is translated as CASSAGTFNTEAFF. Supplemented by reference TRBV25-1 and TRBJ1-1, the full variable domain reads EADIYQTPRYLVIGTGKKITLECSQTMGHDKMYWYQQDPGMELHLIHYSYGVNSTEKGDLSSESTVSRIRTEHFPLTLESARPSHTSQYLCASSAGTFNTEAFFGQGTRLTVV.

This chain uses TRBV12-3 or TRBV12-4 with TRBJ2-5, with 7 bases that match TRBD1. This CDR3 is built from 13 residues. V was pared by 4 bases and J by 2 bases, with 1 base of the junction left unmatched. The CDR3 sequence is CASSWGQQETQYF. DNA for the CDR3: TGTGCCAGCAGTTGGGGACAGCAAGAGACCCAGTACTTC.

The gene calls are TRBV27 and TRBJ1-2; 8 bases are shared with TRBD1. This CDR3 region has 14 residues. The J segment lost 5 bases and the V segment lost 5 bases, leaving 7 bases of the junction unmatched. CDR1 is MNHEY and CDR2 is SMNVEV in the germline V gene (reference sequence). The CDR3 reads CASSLRTGTYGYTF. The CDR3 DNA reads as TGTGCCAGCAGTCTCCGGACAGGGACTTATGGCTACACCTTC.

The chain is built from TRBV29-1 and TRBJ1-5; the D gene is possibly TRBD1 (5 bases). The CDR3 length is 15 residues. The germline V gene has CDR1 SQVTM and CDR2 ANQGSEA. The ends were cut back, 4 bases at V and 0 bases at J, with 13 bases in the middle. The CDR3 nucleotides are TGCAGCGTTGCGGAGCAGGGCTATAGCAATCAGCCCCAGCATTTT. Amino acid sequence: CSVAEQGYSNQPQHF. The full variable domain, completed using reference TRBV29-1 and TRBJ1-5, is SAVISQKPSRDICQRGTSLTIQCQVDSQVTMMFWYRQQPGQSLTLIATANQGSEATYESGFVIDKFPISRPNLTFSTLTVSNMSPEDSSIYLCSVAEQGYSNQPQHFGDGTRLSIL.

The rearrangement joins TRBV7-9 to TRBJ1-1, with 7 bases aligning to TRBD1. This CDR3 is 14 amino acids long. After removal of 3 bases from V and 7 bases from J, the junction contained 8 bases not matched to a gene. Germline CDR1 and CDR2: SEHNR and FQNEAQ (reference sequence). Here the CDR3 DNA reads TGTGCCAGCAGCTTTACAGGGGCCAGGCGTGAAGCTTTCTTT. Amino acids: CASSFTGARREAFF.

The rearrangement joins TRBV5-6 to TRBJ1-4, with D maybe TRBD1 (6 bases). CDR1 and CDR2 from the germline V gene are SGHDT and YYEEEE. Trimming shortened V by 4 bases and J by 6 bases, and 13 bases separated the two germline ends. The CDR3 totals 14 residues. The CDR3 reads CASSLQGADEKLFF. The DNA for the CDR3 is TGTGCCAGCAGCCTACAGGGTGCGGATGAAAAACTGTTTTTT.

The rearrangement uses TRBV14 and TRBJ2-1; D is ambiguous. The V gene's germline CDR1 is SGHDN and CDR2 FVKESK. V was clipped by 1 base and J by 10 bases, with 14 bases between them. The CDR3 covers 14 residues. CDR3 DNA sequence: TGTGCCAGCAGCCAAGGGCTCCGACGGGTCGAGCAGTTCTTC. Residues: CASSQGLRRVEQFF. Drawing the rest from reference TRBV14 and TRBJ2-1, the complete variable domain is EAGVTQFPSHSVIEKGQTVTLRCDPISGHDNLYWYRRVMGKEIKFLLHFVKESKQDESGMPNNRFLAERTGGTYSTLKVQPAELEDSGVYFCASSQGLRRVEQFFGPGTRLTVL.

V gene TRBV28 combines with J gene TRBJ2-7; TRBD1 matches at 8 bases. CDR1 is MDHEN and CDR2 is SYDVKM in the germline V gene. After removal of 5 bases from V and 0 bases from J, the junction contained 6 bases not matched to a gene. The CDR3 extends over 15 amino acids. CDR3 nucleotide sequence: TGTGCCAGCAGTATCAGACAGGGGACCTCCTACGAGCAGTACTTC. It yields the protein CASSIRQGTSYEQYF.

This clone was counted a single time. CDR3 loop: CASSLEPGANYGYTF. Written as DNA, the CDR3 is TGCGCCAGCAGCTTGGAGCCAGGGGCTAACTATGGCTACACCTTC. The rearrangement joins TRBV5-1 to TRBJ1-2; D is perhaps TRBD1 (6 bases). This CDR3 has 15 residues. Trimming removed 0 bases from V and 0 bases from J, with 9 bases in between. Per the germline V gene, CDR1 is SGHRS and CDR2 is YFSETQ.

This chain joins TRBV28 and TRBJ1-1; D not resolved. V lost 3 bases and J lost 6, with 14 bases in between. From germline, CDR1 is MDHEN and CDR2 SYDVKM. The CDR3 length is 14 residues. CDR3 in amino acids: CASSFRGALSEAFF. The CDR3 DNA follows: TGTGCCAGCAGTTTCCGGGGTGCGCTGTCTGAAGCTTTCTTT.

This chain connects TRBV6-2 or TRBV6-3 to TRBJ2-6; TRBD1 is a possible D gene (5 bases). Germline CDR1 and CDR2: MNHEY and SVGEGT. V was pared by 0 bases and J by 0 bases, with 12 bases between. This CDR3 spans 18 amino acids. The CDR3 DNA reads as TGTGCCAGCAGTTACTCAGGCAGGGCTCCCTCTGGGGCCAACGTCCTGACTTTC. Translated: CASSYSGRAPSGANVLTF.

J is TRBJ2-3 and V is TRBV2, with 10 bases fitting TRBD2. V lost 1 base and J lost 1; bases outside the gene matches: 8. The CDR3 is made up of 18 amino acids. The germline gives CDR1 SNHLY, CDR2 FYNNEI. CDR3 DNA: TGTGCCAGCAGTGAAGTTGGTAGCGGGAGGATGGGCACAGATACGCAGTATTTT. Translating gives CASSEVGSGRMGTDTQYF. The full variable domain, rest sourced from reference TRBV2 and TRBJ2-3, is EPEVTQTPSHQVTQMGQEVILRCVPISNHLYFYWYRQILGQKVEFLVSFYNNEISEKSEIFDDQFSVERPDGSNFTLKIRSTKLEDSAMYFCASSEVGSGRMGTDTQYFGPGTRLTVL.

This sequence joins TRBV5-1 and TRBJ2-1, with 7 bases matching TRBD2. Trimming at V came to 4 bases and at J to 9 bases, leaving 13 bases not matched to a gene. The CDR3 has 15 residues. Germline CDR1 SGHRS, CDR2 YFSETQ. The CDR3 protein is CASSQLTSAGSEQFF. The CDR3 DNA reads TGCGCCAGCAGCCAATTAACTAGCGCGGGCAGTGAGCAGTTCTTC.

The gene calls are TRBV11-2 and TRBJ2-4, with 10 positions matching TRBD1. The CDR3 sequence is 15 residues long. Looked up from germline, CDR1 is SGHAT and CDR2 is FQNNGV. Trimming at V came to 1 base and at J to 7 bases, leaving 4 bases not matched to a gene. CDR3 DNA: TGTGCCAGCAGCTTAGGACAGGGGGCTCGGAACATTCAGTACTTC. Encoded protein: CASSLGQGARNIQYF.

The sample holds one count of this clone. V gene TRBV27 combines with J gene TRBJ1-5, with D maybe TRBD1 (5 bases). The length of the CDR3 is 15 residues. V dropped 2 bases and J dropped 1 base, with 9 bases sitting between them. Germline V gene data show CDR1 as MNHEY and CDR2 as SMNVEV (reference sequence). CDR3 amino acids: CASSLAGQSNQPQHF. The CDR3 DNA sequence: TGTGCCAGCAGTTTAGCAGGGCAGAGCAATCAGCCCCAGCATTTT.

This clone was found once. This chain joins TRBV18 and TRBJ2-6, with TRBD1 identical over 7 bases. The CDR3 is made up of 14 amino acids. Losses at the gene ends were 5 bases for V and 2 bases for J; bases not matched to a gene: 0. CDR1 KGHSH and CDR2 LQKENI come from the germline V gene. In DNA form, the CDR3 reads TGTGCCAGCTCAACAGGGGCTGGGGCCAACGTCCTGACTTTC. Its protein product is CASSTGAGANVLTF.

V gene TRBV30 combines with J gene TRBJ1-5, with D tentatively TRBD1 (5 bases). V dropped 3 bases and J dropped 5 bases, with 11 bases sitting between them. Per germline, CDR1 GTSNPN and CDR2 SVGIG (reference sequence). The CDR3 spans 13 residues. The CDR3 spells CAWSETGYQPQHF. The CDR3 bases are TGTGCCTGGAGCGAAACAGGATATCAGCCCCAGCATTTT.

The CDR3 is CASSPGRMGAGRNYGYTF. The CDR3 nucleotides are TGTGCCAGCAGCCCTGGGCGGATGGGGGCCGGGCGCAACTATGGCTACACCTTC. This chain links TRBV7-9 with TRBJ1-2; D perhaps matches TRBD1 (6 bases). V was trimmed by 5 bases and J by 2 bases, leaving 24 bases between them. Per the germline V gene, CDR1 is SEHNR and CDR2 is FQNEAQ (reference sequence). The CDR3 sequence is 18 residues long.